These 9 T cell receptor beta chains share one sample of origin, sequenced in a study of blood T cell repertoires in COVID-19 (dated by TCRdb to the early 2020s). Library creation used the immunoSEQ multiplex PCR assay. Not all clones reach the TCRdb copy of this immuneACCESS table, which keeps in-frame sequences only. Checked studies attribute under half of the gap to unresolved V genes and leave the rest unexplained. The sample table contains some 150,000 clones; only one count was recorded for about 80% of them. The ten largest clones capture roughly 8.1% of the sample. Sequences were obtained from peripheral blood. The origin of the receptors is a woman between 65 and 79 years old with acute or convalescent COVID-19.

The rearrangement joins TRBV5-6 to TRBJ2-3, with 7 bases identical to TRBD2. V gave up 3 bases and J gave up 6 bases; unmatched junction bases: 1. CDR1 SGHDT and CDR2 YYEEEE come from the germline V gene. The CDR3 extends over 12 amino acids. In nucleotides, the CDR3 is TGTGCCAGCAGCTACGGGGGGGATACGCAGTATTTT. It encodes CASSYGGDTQYF.

The rearrangement joins TRBV24-1 to TRBJ1-5, with TRBD1 matching over 11 bases. The CDR3 has 16 amino acids. CDR1 KGHDR and CDR2 SFDVKD come from the germline V gene. Germline trimming cut 4 bases from V and 9 bases from J; bases unmatched to any gene: 10. The CDR3 protein is CATSDEGQGGRGPQHF. CDR3 bases: TGTGCCACCAGTGACGAGGGACAGGGGGGTCGCGGGCCCCAGCATTTT.

V is TRBV5-6 and J is TRBJ2-7, with 8 nucleotides matching TRBD1. Germline trimming cut 1 base from V and 3 bases from J; bases unmatched to any gene: 6. The CDR3 contains 15 residues. CDR1 and CDR2 (germline): SGHDT, YYEEEE. The CDR3 coding sequence is TGTGCCAGCAGCTTGTTGGGACAGGTAAACTACGAGCAGTACTTC. Protein product: CASSLLGQVNYEQYF.

The chain links TRBV7-2 to TRBJ2-3, with TRBD2 identical over 11 bases. The CDR3 extends over 15 amino acids. The V gene's germline CDR1 is SGHTA and CDR2 FQGNSA. Trimming took 6 bases from V and 2 from J; bases not matched to a gene: 4. The CDR3 here is CASRSGLAATDTQYF. In DNA, the CDR3 is TGTGCCAGCAGATCGGGACTAGCGGCCACAGATACGCAGTATTTT.

V gene TRBV4-2 combines with J gene TRBJ2-2, with 10 bases identical to TRBD1. With 1 base clipped from V and 6 bases from J, the junction kept 2 bases outside the gene matches. Germline values: CDR1 LGHNA, CDR2 YNFKEQ. This CDR3 has 15 amino acids. This CDR3 reads CASSQGQGAAGELFF. CDR3 coding DNA: TGTGCCAGCAGCCAAGGACAGGGGGCCGCCGGGGAGCTGTTTTTT.

CDR3 sequence: CASSFNRGANTQYF. DNA of the CDR3: TGTGCCAGCAGCTTCAACAGGGGGGCGAATACGCAGTATTTT. The rearrangement joins TRBV7-8 to TRBJ2-3, with 8 bases identical to TRBD1. J gave up 7 bases and V 3 bases, and 6 bases lay outside the gene matches. The CDR3 has 14 amino acids. The V gene's germline CDR1 is SGHVS and CDR2 FQNEAQ.

This clone was observed a single time. The chain employs TRBV30 and TRBJ1-5; D uncertain. From germline, CDR1 is GTSNPN and CDR2 SVGIG (reference sequence). The CDR3 length is 14 residues. V lost 2 bases and J 3 bases, leaving 11 bases between the germline ends. In nucleotides, the CDR3 is TGTGCCTGGAGTAGGCAGGTGGTCAATCAGCCCCAGCATTTT. Translating gives CAWSRQVVNQPQHF.

This chain links TRBV5-1 with TRBJ1-3; a possible D gene is TRBD1 (5 bases). V gave up 0 bases and J gave up 6 bases, with 16 bases separating them. The CDR3 is 16 residues long. In germline, CDR1 is SGHRS, CDR2 YFSETQ. Here the CDR3 reads CASSLESGLSTNTIYF. CDR3 bases: TGCGCCAGCAGCTTGGAATCGGGACTCTCCACAAACACCATATATTTT.

The chain uses TRBV12-3 or TRBV12-4 and TRBJ1-2; 7 bases align to TRBD1. V dropped 0 bases and J dropped 7; count of bases not matched to a gene: 2. The CDR3 is 13 amino acids. The CDR3 spells CASSLAGGGGYTF. The CDR3 coding sequence is TGTGCCAGCAGTTTAGCAGGGGGCGGTGGCTACACCTTC.